This T cell receptor (beta chain) was captured by sequencing in a study of CD8 T cells in Susac syndrome. Roughly 0.45 to 1 ug RNA was reverse transcribed with random hexamers. Amplification of TCR beta CDR3 spanned 54 Vbeta and 13 Jbeta via immunoSEQ multiplex PCR. MiXCR, run by TCRdb on the immunoSEQ multiplex PCR reads, gives a single entry per CDR3 protein. The sample carries approximately 68,000 distinct CDR3 sequences, approximately 95% recorded once. Germline CDR1 reads MNHNS; CDR2 reads SASEGT. V lost 6 bases and J 4 bases, leaving 19 bases between the germline ends. The CDR3 has 15 residues. CD8+ and CD4+ T cells from blood underwent TCR beta sequencing, which was carried out in a high-throughput format. The multiple sclerosis controls were treatment-naive patients affected by stable or active relapsing-remitting disease. Negative isolation was applied to CD8+ and CD4+ T cells, and FACS enrichment was applied to TEMRA cells.

The chain employs TRBV6-1 and TRBJ2-7; perhaps TRBD1 as D (6 bases). This clonotype was sampled from a human donor with multiple sclerosis. The sample comprised CD8+ T cells from PBMCs. The CDR3 DNA sequence: TGTGCCAGCAGACTCCTGGACAGAGCATCTTACGAGCAGTACTTC. The encoded protein is CASRLLDRASYEQYF.